This passage covers 13 T cell receptor beta chains from one sample sequenced in a study of early T cells in non-severe SARS-CoV-2 infection. In TCRdb, the 5' RACE reads were re-called with MiXCR into one record per CDR3 protein. The sample carries about 70,000 distinct CDR3 sequences, 12% recorded once. The sample in question was whole blood, obtained at baseline. The receptors originated from an adult who was a healthcare worker with PCR-confirmed SARS-CoV-2 infection or an uninfected control (not recorded which). The donor label of this sample is uncertain.

This clonotype was observed at least ten times. This chain joins TRBV12-3 or TRBV12-4 and TRBJ2-3; D uncertain. Trimming pared 3 bases from V and 6 bases from J, leaving 4 bases between. The CDR3 is 11 amino acids. CDR3 in amino acids: CASSFLDTQYF. In DNA form, the CDR3 reads TGTGCCAGCAGTTTTTTGGATACGCAGTATTTT.

This clonotype has more than one count but fewer than ten. The chain combines TRBV11-2 with TRBJ1-3, with D hard to call. CDR3 size: 13 residues. Looked up from germline, CDR1 is SGHAT and CDR2 is FQNNGV. V was shortened by 5 bases and J by 4 bases, with 9 bases between the two germline ends. CDR3 region: CASSIDRGNTIYF. Here the CDR3 DNA reads TGTGCCAGCAGCATCGACCGGGGAAACACCATATATTTT.

The chain has TRBV18 and TRBJ2-1, with 9 bases matching TRBD2. CDR1 and CDR2 (germline): KGHSH, LQKENI. The ends lost 3 bases at V and 4 bases at J; junction bases unmatched: 4. CDR3 length: 15 residues. The CDR3 region is CASSPLAGMYNEQFF. The CDR3 region has the DNA TGTGCCAGCTCACCGCTAGCGGGGATGTACAATGAGCAGTTCTTC.

V and J are TRBV6-6 and TRBJ2-3; TRBD2 might be the D (6 bases). Trimming pared 2 bases from V and 3 bases from J, leaving 12 bases between. Germline CDR1 and CDR2: MNHNY and SVGAGI (reference sequence). This CDR3 region has 15 residues. The CDR3 DNA is TGTGCCAGCAGTTACCCCTGGGACTCTACAGATACGCAGTATTTT. This translates into CASSYPWDSTDTQYF.

The V call is TRBV7-6, the J call TRBJ2-3; 15 bases align to TRBD2. Germline V gene lookup returns CDR1 SGHVS and CDR2 FNYEAQ. Unmatched junction bases numbered 10, after V lost 6 bases and J lost 0 bases. The CDR3 has 19 amino acids. The CDR3 protein is CASSHPGLAGGKSTDTQYF. Here the CDR3 DNA reads TGTGCCAGCAGTCACCCGGGACTAGCGGGGGGCAAAAGCACAGATACGCAGTATTTT.

In this sample, this clonotype turned up many times. The chain employs TRBV14 and TRBJ2-3; TRBD2 matches 9 bases. This CDR3 is built from 16 residues. The V and J ends lost 2 bases and 4 bases, in that order; junction bases with no gene match: 7. Germline V gene lookup returns CDR1 SGHDN and CDR2 FVKESK. CDR3 residues: CASSQITRLAADTQYF. In nucleotides, the CDR3 is TGTGCCAGCAGCCAAATAACGCGACTAGCGGCAGATACGCAGTATTTT.

In its sample, this clonotype was seen a few times. V is TRBV6-5 and J is TRBJ2-1; D is undetermined. The CDR3 is made up of 13 amino acids. Germline V gives CDR1 MNHEY, CDR2 SVGAGI. V shed 0 bases and J shed 6 bases, with 6 bases lying between them. CDR3 loop: CASSYSPLNEQFF. The CDR3 nucleotides are TGTGCCAGCAGTTACTCACCTCTCAATGAGCAGTTCTTC.

This clonotype showed up just a few times. The genes are TRBV15 and TRBJ2-5; TRBD2 agrees at 8 bases. The J segment lost 1 base and the V segment lost 8 bases, leaving 9 bases of the junction unmatched. This CDR3 is 15 amino acids long. CDR1 LNHNV and CDR2 YYDKDF come from the germline V gene (reference sequence). CDR3 DNA: TGTGCCACCCTACCGGGACTAGGCGTCCAAGAGACCCAGTACTTC. This encodes CATLPGLGVQETQYF.

V and J are TRBV4-1 and TRBJ2-7; D unresolved. Trimming stripped 4 bases from V and 0 bases from J, with 16 bases between. Germline V lookup: CDR1 MGHRA, CDR2 YSYEKL. This CDR3 has 16 residues. CDR3 DNA sequence: TGCGCCAGCAGCCCGCTGACAAGCCGAAGCTCCTACGAGCAGTACTTC. Protein: CASSPLTSRSSYEQYF.

V usage is TRBV6-6 and J usage is TRBJ2-1, with 7 bases matching TRBD2. The V segment lost 6 bases and the J segment 5 bases; nucleotides outside the gene matches: 10. The germline V gene has CDR1 MNHNY and CDR2 SVGAGI (reference sequence). The CDR3 consists of 15 residues. Here the CDR3 DNA reads TGTGCCAGCAGCGAGACTAGCTCCGGACACAATGAGCAGTTCTTC. Encoded protein: CASSETSSGHNEQFF.

This chain joins TRBV29-1 and TRBJ1-3; D gene unclear. The V and J ends lost 7 bases and 0 bases respectively, with 13 bases between them. The germline V gene has CDR1 SQVTM and CDR2 ANQGSEA. CDR3 size: 14 residues. CDR3 sequence reads: CSAISPSSGNTIYF. The CDR3 coding sequence is TGCAGCGCTATAAGCCCGAGCTCTGGAAACACCATATATTTT.

This clonotype was detected a few times. The J gene is TRBJ2-2, the V gene TRBV19; D possibly matches TRBD1 or TRBD2 (5 bases each). V was cut by 3 bases and J by 7 bases, with 12 bases left in between. Germline CDR1 reads LNHDA; CDR2 reads SQIVND (reference sequence). This CDR3 spans 14 amino acids. CDR3 protein: CASSMGRPNGELFF. The CDR3 coding sequence is TGTGCCAGTAGTATGGGACGGCCAAACGGGGAGCTGTTTTTT.

The V and J genes are TRBV20-1 and TRBJ1-2; 7 nucleotides agree with TRBD1. This CDR3 spans 14 amino acids. V was clipped by 3 bases and J by 4 bases; unmatched bases: 8. The V gene's germline CDR1 is DFQATT and CDR2 SNEGSKA (reference sequence). CDR3 coding DNA: TGCAGTGCTAGCGGGTTGGGACAGACCTATGGCTACACCTTC. Translated: CSASGLGQTYGYTF.